Below, 27 T cell receptor beta chains from the same sample are listed, as sequenced in a study of T-cell reconstitution after alpha-beta-depleted transplantation in children. The library targeted TCRbeta and was prepared with unique molecular identifiers. TCRdb re-analysed the PCR reads in MiXCR, keeping a single row per CDR3 protein. The top ten clones hold approximately 1% of a sample with 600,000 to 700,000 distinct CDR3 sequences, 15% to 20% of them seen once. The sequencing here drew on PBMCs from the stem cell graft donor, taken from the stem cell graft. These receptors came from a human donor who donated a stem cell graft to a child with acute myeloid leukemia.

This clonotype has at least ten counts. The chain employs TRBV29-1 and TRBJ1-1, with TRBD1 matching over 9 bases. The CDR3 is 13 residues long. The V segment lost 6 bases and the J segment 8 bases; nucleotides outside the gene matches: 10. From germline, CDR1 is SQVTM and CDR2 ANQGSEA. The CDR3 sequence is CSVPGQGLSEAFF. The CDR3 DNA reads as TGCAGCGTCCCGGGACAGGGACTTTCGGAAGCTTTCTTT. Full variable domain (outside the CDR3, taken from reference TRBV29-1 and TRBJ1-1): SAVISQKPSRDICQRGTSLTIQCQVDSQVTMMFWYRQQPGQSLTLIATANQGSEATYESGFVIDKFPISRPNLTFSTLTVSNMSPEDSSIYLCSVPGQGLSEAFFGQGTRLTVV.

This clonotype was found a few times. This sequence joins TRBV24-1 and TRBJ1-1; 8 nucleotides match TRBD1. Germline-derived CDR1 and CDR2 are KGHDR and SFDVKD. The CDR3 contains 15 residues. Trimming removed 3 bases from V and 0 bases from J; junction bases left unmatched: 2. CDR3 coding DNA: TGTGCCACCAGTGATACAGGGGGGGTGAACACTGAAGCTTTCTTT. As protein: CATSDTGGVNTEAFF.

This clonotype was seen a handful of times. This chain links TRBV7-8 with TRBJ2-3, with TRBD2 matching over 8 bases. The CDR3 spans 12 residues. The junction had 1 base not matched to a gene; V was cut back by 3 bases and J by 8 bases. Germline V gene lookup returns CDR1 SGHVS and CDR2 FQNEAQ. The CDR3 DNA is TGTGCCAGCAGCTTCGGGGGGGGTACGCAGTATTTT. It yields the protein CASSFGGGTQYF.

In this sample, this clonotype turned up a few times. The chain joins TRBV27 to TRBJ1-6, with a tentative D call TRBD1 (6 bases). V was clipped by 7 bases and J by 7 bases, with 11 bases between them. The V gene's germline CDR1 is MNHEY and CDR2 SMNVEV (reference sequence). This CDR3 comprises 13 residues. Written as DNA, the CDR3 is TGTGCCAGCACGTACAGGGTCAATTCACCCCTCCACTTT. Translated, it gives CASTYRVNSPLHF.

Written as DNA, the CDR3 is TGCAGTGCTTCTAGCGGGGTGTTTGTGGATACGCAGTATTTT. This sequence encodes CSASSGVFVDTQYF. The genes are TRBV20-1 and TRBJ2-3; 9 nucleotides match TRBD2. After removal of 5 bases from V and 6 bases from J, the junction contained 9 bases not matched to a gene. Germline V gene lookup returns CDR1 DFQATT and CDR2 SNEGSKA (reference sequence). CDR3 length: 14 residues.

The gene calls are TRBV7-2 and TRBJ1-4, with D possibly matching TRBD1 (5 bases). CDR1 and CDR2 from the germline V gene are SGHTA and FQGNSA. This CDR3 is 13 amino acids long. V lost 1 base and J lost 11, with 11 bases in between. The CDR3 is CASSLGGVGKLFF. The CDR3 nucleotides are TGTGCCAGCAGCTTAGGAGGGGTGGGGAAACTGTTTTTT.

The gene calls are TRBV10-1 and TRBJ1-4; D perhaps matches TRBD1 (5 bases). Germline V gene lookup returns CDR1 WNHNN and CDR2 SYGVQD (reference sequence). This CDR3 comprises 14 residues. Trimming removed 0 bases from V and 5 bases from J, with 7 bases in between. DNA for the CDR3: TGCGCCAGCAGTGAGTCAAGGGGCAATGAAAAACTGTTTTTT. It translates to CASSESRGNEKLFF.

The sample holds many counts of this clonotype. This sequence joins TRBV20-1 and TRBJ1-1; D remains ambiguous. CDR1 and CDR2 (germline): DFQATT, SNEGSKA (reference sequence). The length of the CDR3 is 11 residues. The V and J ends lost 5 bases and 1 base respectively, with 5 bases between them. CDR3 nucleotide sequence: TGCAGTGCTCAGAGGAACACTGAAGCTTTCTTT. It codes for CSAQRNTEAFF.

This clonotype was seen at least ten times. V gene TRBV7-9 combines with J gene TRBJ2-7; TRBD1 might be the D (5 bases). Germline CDR1 is SEHNR and CDR2 is FQNEAQ (reference sequence). CDR3 length: 15 amino acids. Between the trimmed V and J ends, which lost 4 bases and 0 bases, there was a span of 13 bases. The CDR3, as DNA: TGTGCCAGCAGCTCCGGCCAGGGAACCTCCTACGAGCAGTACTTC. Amino acid sequence: CASSSGQGTSYEQYF.

This clonotype came up a few times. The chain combines TRBV7-3 with TRBJ2-2; D gene ambiguous. This CDR3 region has 16 residues. The V gene's germline CDR1 is SGHTA and CDR2 FQGTGA. V lost 6 bases and J 1 base, leaving 15 bases between the germline ends. This chain's CDR3 is CASRRGPLRNTGELFF. The CDR3 bases are TGTGCCAGCAGACGAGGACCGCTGCGGAACACCGGGGAGCTGTTTTTT. The whole variable domain, filled in from reference TRBV7-3 and TRBJ2-2, reads GAGVSQTPSNKVTEKGKYVELRCDPISGHTALYWYRQSLGQGPEFLIYFQGTGAADDSGLPNDRFFAVRPEGSVSTLKIQRTERGDSAVYLCASRRGPLRNTGELFFGEGSRLTVL.

This clonotype has a handful of counts. The chain combines TRBV24-1 with TRBJ2-5, with 7 bases matching TRBD1. Germline CDR1 and CDR2: KGHDR and SFDVKD. V was pared by 5 bases and J by 4 bases, with 12 bases of the junction left unmatched. The CDR3 loop spans 16 amino acids. The CDR3, as DNA: TGTGCCACCAGTGGCGGACAGGCCCCACTTCGAGAGACCCAGTACTTC. Its translation: CATSGGQAPLRETQYF.

The genes are TRBV12-3 or TRBV12-4 and TRBJ2-7; 7 bases match TRBD2. The J segment lost 3 bases and the V segment lost 6 bases, leaving 11 bases of the junction unmatched. This CDR3 has 15 amino acids. In DNA form, the CDR3 reads TGTGCCAGCAGGAGCCGGGGGGTCAGGAACTACGAGCAGTACTTC. It encodes CASRSRGVRNYEQYF.

This sequence joins TRBV5-5 and TRBJ2-7; 9 bases map to TRBD2. The CDR3 contains 15 residues. V dropped 1 base and J dropped 5; count of bases not matched to a gene: 7. Germline-derived CDR1 and CDR2 are SGHKS and YYEKEE (reference sequence). The CDR3 bases are TGTGCCAGCAGCTTGCGGGTAGCGGGGGAGGACGAGCAGTACTTC. Its protein is CASSLRVAGEDEQYF.

This clonotype was counted ten times or more. The chain recombines TRBV25-1 with TRBJ2-1; the D gene could be TRBD1 or TRBD2 (5 bases each). Trimming took off 4 bases at V and 0 bases at J, with 13 bases between the two ends. The CDR3 totals 16 residues. The germline CDR1 and CDR2 sequences are MGHDK and SYGVNS. This CDR3 is CASSGEGSSSYNEQFF. The DNA of the CDR3 is TGTGCCAGCAGTGGAGAGGGGAGCAGCTCCTACAATGAGCAGTTCTTC.

This clonotype was seen only a few times. CDR3 DNA sequence: TGTGCCACCAGCAGAGGGGGAGTTCGAGAAAAACTGTTTTTT. Protein product: CATSRGGVREKLFF. The chain has TRBV15 and TRBJ1-4; no firm D call. CDR1 and CDR2 from the germline V gene are LNHNV and YYDKDF (reference sequence). The CDR3 consists of 14 residues. V shed 1 base and J shed 8 bases, with 11 bases lying between them.

This clonotype was observed a handful of times. V and J are TRBV10-3 and TRBJ1-2, with D unresolved. This CDR3 spans 11 amino acids. Trimming took 8 bases from V and 6 from J, leaving 10 bases between them. Germline CDR1 reads ENHRY; CDR2 reads SYGVKD. This chain's CDR3 is CAIGPGNGYTF. CDR3 bases: TGTGCCATCGGGCCCGGAAATGGCTACACCTTC.

This clonotype was detected a few times. This rearrangement joins TRBV29-1 to TRBJ2-3; D not certain. The CDR3 has 15 amino acids. V was clipped by 5 bases and J by 0 bases, with 15 bases between them. Germline assignment: CDR1 SQVTM and CDR2 ANQGSEA. The CDR3 spells CSVHGRWSSTDTQYF. As DNA, the CDR3 is TGCAGCGTTCACGGACGGTGGTCTAGCACAGATACGCAGTATTTT.

The sample holds many counts of this clonotype. The genes are TRBV7-8 and TRBJ1-3; D unclear. CDR3 length: 15 amino acids. With 1 base removed from V and 0 bases from J, the gap between germline ends came to 7 bases. The germline V gene has CDR1 SGHVS and CDR2 FQNEAQ. CDR3 residues: CASSLVYSSGNTIYF. CDR3 nucleotides: TGTGCCAGCAGCTTAGTCTACAGCTCTGGAAACACCATATATTTT.

The table lists this clonotype with a few counts. The V gene is TRBV5-6, the J gene TRBJ2-7; a possible D gene is TRBD1 (6 bases). Germline V gene data show CDR1 as SGHDT and CDR2 as YYEEEE. This CDR3 comprises 15 residues. V was shortened by 7 bases and J by 0 bases, with 17 bases between the two germline ends. In DNA, the CDR3 is TGTGCCAGCTCCCGGACAGCCTCATACTCCTACGAGCAGTACGTC. It codes for CASSRTASYSYEQYV.

In this sample, this clonotype turned up many times. V is TRBV7-2 and J is TRBJ2-1, with a tentative D call TRBD2 (6 bases). Germline values: CDR1 SGHTA, CDR2 FQGNSA. The germline V and J ends were trimmed by 0 bases and 3 bases, with 15 bases remaining between them. CDR3 size: 17 residues. CDR3 region: CASSLALGTPGYNEQFF. The DNA for the CDR3 is TGTGCCAGCAGCTTAGCCCTAGGGACTCCCGGCTACAATGAGCAGTTCTTC.

The chain uses TRBV6-6 and TRBJ1-1; D gene uncertain. This CDR3 has 12 residues. Trimming left V 2 bases short and J 9 bases short, with 10 bases between. CDR1 and CDR2 (germline): MNHNY, SVGAGI (reference sequence). This chain's CDR3 is CASSYEAVKAFF. The DNA of the CDR3 is TGTGCCAGCAGTTACGAGGCGGTCAAAGCTTTCTTT.

This clonotype was observed a handful of times. The chain joins TRBV12-3 or TRBV12-4 to TRBJ2-3; no clear D. Trimming pared 7 bases from V and 6 bases from J, leaving 11 bases between. The CDR3 has 12 amino acids. This chain's CDR3 is CASMLAGDTQYF. The CDR3 DNA is TGTGCCAGCATGCTCGCTGGGGATACGCAGTATTTT.

This clonotype came up many times. The V gene is TRBV18, the J gene TRBJ1-6; possible D gene TRBD1, 5 bases. The CDR3 totals 18 residues. V shed 2 bases and J shed 0 bases, with 14 bases lying between them. Germline V gives CDR1 KGHSH, CDR2 LQKENI. The CDR3 nucleotides read TGTGCCAGCTCACCAACAGGAGGATTAAGCTCCTATAATTCACCCCTCCACTTT. This translates into CASSPTGGLSSYNSPLHF.

The sample holds a few counts of this clonotype. The V gene is TRBV10-3, the J gene TRBJ2-3; D gene ambiguous. V lost 5 bases, J lost 0 bases, and 9 bases lay in between. This CDR3 spans 14 amino acids. Germline V CDR1 and CDR2: ENHRY, SYGVKD. The CDR3 coding sequence is TGTGCCATCAGTCAGACGGCCAGCACAGATACGCAGTATTTT. It yields the protein CAISQTASTDTQYF.

This clonotype came up a few times. Written as DNA, the CDR3 is TGCAGTGCTATGGGGGTTTCTGGGGCCAACGTCCTGACTTTC. As protein: CSAMGVSGANVLTF. This chain connects TRBV20-1 to TRBJ2-6; D might be TRBD1 or TRBD2, each matching 5 bases. The CDR3 length is 14 residues. V lost 4 bases, J lost 1 base, and 8 bases lay in between. From germline, CDR1 is DFQATT and CDR2 SNEGSKA (reference sequence).

V usage is TRBV12-3 or TRBV12-4 and J usage is TRBJ1-6; possibly TRBD1 for D (5 bases). The CDR3 consists of 14 residues. Trimming stripped 6 bases from V and 7 bases from J, with 13 bases between. The CDR3 DNA is TGTGCCAGCAGCCAGGGTTTGCCCAATTCACCCCTCCACTTT. It is translated as CASSQGLPNSPLHF.

A few counts support this clonotype. The J gene is TRBJ2-1, the V gene TRBV7-2; possibly TRBD2 for D (5 bases). Germline V gene data show CDR1 as SGHTA and CDR2 as FQGNSA. The CDR3 covers 15 residues. V lost 2 bases and J lost 1, with 9 bases in between. CDR3 in DNA: TGTGCCAGCAGCTTACACGGAGGTTCCTACAATGAGCAGTTCTTC. Amino acid sequence: CASSLHGGSYNEQFF.